This T cell receptor (beta chain) stems from a study of T-cell reconstitution after alpha-beta-depleted transplantation in children. Unique molecular identifiers were incorporated when the TCRbeta library was constructed. TCRdb used MiXCR to reprocess the PCR reads, holding one entry per CDR3 protein. In the table there are about 350,000 distinct CDR3 sequences, 13% of which are singletons. The table lists this clonotype with a few counts. The CDR3 runs to 14 residues. V shed 2 bases and J shed 6 bases, with 12 bases lying between them. The V gene's germline CDR1 is SGHTA and CDR2 FQGTGA. The TCR originated in a human donor who donated a stem cell graft to a child with Fanconi anemia. Sequencing used PBMCs, obtained from the stem cell graft. The J gene is TRBJ2-3, the V gene TRBV7-3, with D possibly TRBD2 on 5 matching bases. The CDR3 DNA reads TGTGCCAGCAGCTTACGTCCCGGGGTGGATACGCAGTATTTT. Translated: CASSLRPGVDTQYF.